This T cell receptor beta chain was identified during a study of blood T cells in healthy people across ages. Primers used in a second PCR of roughly 6 to 11 cycles were a sample-barcoded 5' primer and a J-beta primer mix. TCRdb fed the 5' RACE reads into MiXCR, producing one record per CDR3 protein. The table lists 2 million or so distinct CDR3 sequences, around 48% of them singletons. Study-wide points: A conclusive naive versus antigen-experienced comparison was prevented by the unsorted PBMCs.

In regard to this clonotype: Antigen specificity is unknown.

V gave up 3 bases and J gave up 1 base, with 9 bases separating them. The germline gives CDR1 LGHNA, CDR2 YSLEER. This CDR3 spans 14 amino acids. V and J are TRBV4-3 and TRBJ1-1; no clear D. The sequenced material came from blood. The sequence derives from a woman between 35 and 50 years old in good health. CDR3 sequence (DNA): TGCGCCAGCAGCCAGACCTCCGGGAACACTGAAGCTTTCTTT. Its translation is CASSQTSGNTEAFF.